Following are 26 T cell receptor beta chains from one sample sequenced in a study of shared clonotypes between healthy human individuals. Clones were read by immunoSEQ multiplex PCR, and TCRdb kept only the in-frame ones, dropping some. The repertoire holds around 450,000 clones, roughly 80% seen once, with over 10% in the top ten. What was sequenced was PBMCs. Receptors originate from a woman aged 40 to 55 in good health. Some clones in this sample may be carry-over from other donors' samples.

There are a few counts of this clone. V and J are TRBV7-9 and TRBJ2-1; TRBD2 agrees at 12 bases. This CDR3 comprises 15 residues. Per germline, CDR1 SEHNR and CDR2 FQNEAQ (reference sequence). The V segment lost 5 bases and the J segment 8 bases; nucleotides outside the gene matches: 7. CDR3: CASSRLAGVLHEQFF. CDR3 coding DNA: TGTGCCAGCAGCCGACTAGCGGGAGTGCTTCATGAGCAGTTCTTC.

This CDR3 reads CASSLGRVTNTEAFF. CDR3 sequence (DNA): TGTGCCAGCAGCTTGGGGAGGGTGACGAACACTGAAGCTTTCTTT. The chain is built from TRBV5-4 and TRBJ1-1; no clear D. This CDR3 has 15 residues. The V and J ends lost 0 bases and 1 base respectively, with 10 bases between them. Per the germline V gene, CDR1 is SGHNT and CDR2 is YYREEE (reference sequence).

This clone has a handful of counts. CDR3 bases: TGTGCCAGCAGTGGTGGGGCCTACGAGCAGTACTTC. Its protein product is CASSGGAYEQYF. V and J are TRBV27 and TRBJ2-5; D is unresolved. The J call could be wrong; TRBJ2-7 is a better fit for the DNA end. The CDR3 consists of 12 residues. CDR1 and CDR2 from the germline V gene are MNHEY and SMNVEV (reference sequence).

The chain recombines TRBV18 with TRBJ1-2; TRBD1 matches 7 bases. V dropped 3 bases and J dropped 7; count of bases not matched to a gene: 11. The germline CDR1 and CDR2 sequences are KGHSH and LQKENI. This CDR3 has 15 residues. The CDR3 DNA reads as TGTGCCAGCTCACCTTCAGGACAGGAGGGTCTTGGCTACACCTTC. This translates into CASSPSGQEGLGYTF.

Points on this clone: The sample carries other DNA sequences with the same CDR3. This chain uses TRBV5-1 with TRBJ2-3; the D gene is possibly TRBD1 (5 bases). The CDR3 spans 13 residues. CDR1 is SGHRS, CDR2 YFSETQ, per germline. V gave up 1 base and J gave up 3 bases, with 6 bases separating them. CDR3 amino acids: CASSLRGTDTQYF. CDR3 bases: TGCGCCAGCAGCTTGAGGGGAACAGATACGCAGTATTTT. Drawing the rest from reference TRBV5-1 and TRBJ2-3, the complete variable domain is KAGVTQTPRYLIKTRGQQVTLSCSPISGHRSVSWYQQTPGQGLQFLFEYFSETQRNKGNFPGRFSGRQFSNSRSEMNVSTLELGDSALYLCASSLRGTDTQYFGPGTRLTVL.

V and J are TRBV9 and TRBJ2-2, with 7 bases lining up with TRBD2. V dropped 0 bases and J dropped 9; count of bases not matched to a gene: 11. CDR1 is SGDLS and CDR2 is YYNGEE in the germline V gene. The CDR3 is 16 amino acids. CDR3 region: CASSVGLAASTRELFF. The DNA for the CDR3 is TGTGCCAGCAGCGTAGGTCTAGCGGCCTCGACAAGGGAGCTGTTTTTT.

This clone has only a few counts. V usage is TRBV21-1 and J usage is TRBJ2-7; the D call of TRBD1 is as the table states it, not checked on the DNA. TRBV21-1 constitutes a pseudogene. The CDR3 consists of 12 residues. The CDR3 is CAPIQTSYEQYF. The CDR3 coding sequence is TGTGCCCCGATACAGACCTCCTACGAGCAGTACTTC.

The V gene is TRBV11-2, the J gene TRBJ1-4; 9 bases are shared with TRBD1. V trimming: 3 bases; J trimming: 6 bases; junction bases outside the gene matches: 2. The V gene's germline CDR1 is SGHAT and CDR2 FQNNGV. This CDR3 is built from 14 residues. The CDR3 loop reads CASSFGTGHEKLFF. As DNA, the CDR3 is TGTGCCAGCAGCTTCGGGACAGGGCATGAAAAACTGTTTTTT.

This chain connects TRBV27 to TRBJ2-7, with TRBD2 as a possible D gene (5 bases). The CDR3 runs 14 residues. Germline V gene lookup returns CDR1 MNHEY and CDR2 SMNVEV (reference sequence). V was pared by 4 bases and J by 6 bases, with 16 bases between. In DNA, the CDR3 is TGTGCCAGCAGTTCCCTGGAGCGGTTCGCCGAGCAGTACTTC. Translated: CASSSLERFAEQYF.

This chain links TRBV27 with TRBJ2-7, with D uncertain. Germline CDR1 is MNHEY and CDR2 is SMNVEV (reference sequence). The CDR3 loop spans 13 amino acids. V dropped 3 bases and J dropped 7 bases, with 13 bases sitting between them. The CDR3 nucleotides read TGTGCCAGCAGTTTCTCCGGCGTCGGAGAGCAGTACTTC. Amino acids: CASSFSGVGEQYF.

The CDR3 loop reads CASSPRDPGSYEQYF. The CDR3 DNA reads TGTGCCAGCTCACCCCGGGACCCTGGTTCCTACGAGCAGTACTTC. The chain links TRBV18 to TRBJ2-7; perhaps D is TRBD1 or TRBD2 (5 bases each). The V end was cut by 3 bases, the J end by 1 base, with 13 bases between. The CDR3 consists of 15 residues. Germline V gives CDR1 KGHSH, CDR2 LQKENI. Full variable domain (rest looked up from reference TRBV18 and TRBJ2-7): NAGVMQNPRHLVRRRGQEARLRCSPMKGHSHVYWYRQLPEEGLKFMVYLQKENIIDESGMPKERFSAEFPKEGPSILRIQQVVRGDSAAYFCASSPRDPGSYEQYFGPGTRLTVT.

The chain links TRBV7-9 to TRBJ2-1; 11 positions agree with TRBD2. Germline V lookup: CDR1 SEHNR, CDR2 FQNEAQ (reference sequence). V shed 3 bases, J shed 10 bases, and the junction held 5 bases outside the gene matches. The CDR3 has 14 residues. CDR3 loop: CASSFTSGRGEQFF. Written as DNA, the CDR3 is TGTGCCAGCAGCTTCACTAGCGGGAGAGGAGAGCAGTTCTTC. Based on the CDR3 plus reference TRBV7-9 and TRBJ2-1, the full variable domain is DTGVSQNPRHKITKRGQNVTFRCDPISEHNRLYWYRQTLGQGPEFLTYFQNEAQLEKSRLLSDRFSAERPKGSFSTLEIQRTEQGDSAMYLCASSFTSGRGEQFFGPGTRLTVL.

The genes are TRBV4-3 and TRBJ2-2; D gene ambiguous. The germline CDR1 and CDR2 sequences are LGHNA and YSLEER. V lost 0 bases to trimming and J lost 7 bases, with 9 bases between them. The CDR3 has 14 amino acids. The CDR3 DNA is TGCGCCAGCAGCCAAGATGTGGGAATCGGGGAGCTGTTTTTT. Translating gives CASSQDVGIGELFF.

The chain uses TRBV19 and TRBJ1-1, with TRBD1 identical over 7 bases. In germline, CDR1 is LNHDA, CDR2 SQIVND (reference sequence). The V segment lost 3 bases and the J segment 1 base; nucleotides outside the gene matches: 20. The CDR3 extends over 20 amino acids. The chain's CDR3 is CASSISPLQAPDRRNTEAFF. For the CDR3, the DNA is TGTGCCAGTAGTATCTCCCCCCTCCAAGCCCCGGACAGGCGGAACACTGAAGCTTTCTTT. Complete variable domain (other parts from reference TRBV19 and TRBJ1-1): DGGITQSPKYLFRKEGQNVTLSCEQNLNHDAMYWYRQDPGQGLRLIYYSQIVNDFQKGDIAEGYSVSREKKESFPLTVTSAQKNPTAFYLCASSISPLQAPDRRNTEAFFGQGTRLTVV.

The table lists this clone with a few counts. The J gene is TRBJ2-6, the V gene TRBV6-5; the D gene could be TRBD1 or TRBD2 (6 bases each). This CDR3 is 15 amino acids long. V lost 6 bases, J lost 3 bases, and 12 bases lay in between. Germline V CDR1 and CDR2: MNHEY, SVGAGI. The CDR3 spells CASRRGRSGANVLTF. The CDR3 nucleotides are TGTGCCAGCAGAAGGGGGAGGAGTGGGGCCAACGTCCTGACTTTC.

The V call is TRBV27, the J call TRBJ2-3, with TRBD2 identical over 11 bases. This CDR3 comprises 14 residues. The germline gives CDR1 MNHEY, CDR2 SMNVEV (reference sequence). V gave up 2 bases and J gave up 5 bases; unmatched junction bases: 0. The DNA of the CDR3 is TGTGCCAGCAGTTTACTAGCGGGAGGAGATACGCAGTATTTT. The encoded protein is CASSLLAGGDTQYF.

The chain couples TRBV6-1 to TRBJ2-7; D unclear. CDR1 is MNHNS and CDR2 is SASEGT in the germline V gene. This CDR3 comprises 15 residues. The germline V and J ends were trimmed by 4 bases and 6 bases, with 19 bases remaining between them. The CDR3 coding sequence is TGTGCCAGCAGTGGTGGATTCGGGCCACTTTCCGAGCAGTACTTC. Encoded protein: CASSGGFGPLSEQYF.

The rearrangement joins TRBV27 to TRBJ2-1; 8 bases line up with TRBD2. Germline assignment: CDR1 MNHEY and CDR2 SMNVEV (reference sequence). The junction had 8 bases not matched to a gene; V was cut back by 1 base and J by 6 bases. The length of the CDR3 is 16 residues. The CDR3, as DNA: TGTGCCAGCAGTTTATTGGGGGCGGGAGGCTTCAATGAGCAGTTCTTC. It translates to CASSLLGAGGFNEQFF.

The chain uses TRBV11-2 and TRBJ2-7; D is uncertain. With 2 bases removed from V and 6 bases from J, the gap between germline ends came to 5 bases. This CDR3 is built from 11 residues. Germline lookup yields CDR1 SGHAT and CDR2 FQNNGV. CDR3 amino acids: CASSLRVEQYF. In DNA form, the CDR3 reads TGTGCCAGCAGCTTACGGGTCGAGCAGTACTTC.

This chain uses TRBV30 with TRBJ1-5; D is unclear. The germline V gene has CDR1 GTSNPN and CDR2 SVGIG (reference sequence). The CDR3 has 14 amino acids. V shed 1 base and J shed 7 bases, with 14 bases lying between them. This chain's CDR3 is CAWSASSQGQPQHF. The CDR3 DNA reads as TGTGCCTGGAGTGCCTCATCTCAAGGCCAGCCCCAGCATTTT.

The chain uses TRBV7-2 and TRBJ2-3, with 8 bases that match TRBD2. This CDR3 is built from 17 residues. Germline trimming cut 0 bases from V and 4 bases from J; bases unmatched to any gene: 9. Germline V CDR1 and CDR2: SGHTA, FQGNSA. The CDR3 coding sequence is TGTGCCAGCAGCTTAGCGTCAAGCGGGAGTGGACCAGATACGCAGTATTTT. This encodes CASSLASSGSGPDTQYF.

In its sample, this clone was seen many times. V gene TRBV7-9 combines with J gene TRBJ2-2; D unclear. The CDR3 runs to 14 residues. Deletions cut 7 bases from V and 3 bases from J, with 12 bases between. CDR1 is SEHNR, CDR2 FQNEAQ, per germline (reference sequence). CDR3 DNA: TGTGCCAGCACCCCGCGTGGTTACACCGGGGAGCTGTTTTTT. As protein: CASTPRGYTGELFF.

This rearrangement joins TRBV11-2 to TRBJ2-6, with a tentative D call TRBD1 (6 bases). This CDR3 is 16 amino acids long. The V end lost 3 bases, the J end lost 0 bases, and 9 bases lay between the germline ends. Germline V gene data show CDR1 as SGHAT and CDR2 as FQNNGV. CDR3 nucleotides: TGTGCCAGCAGCTTCGGACAGCTCTCTGGGGCCAACGTCCTGACTTTC. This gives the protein CASSFGQLSGANVLTF.

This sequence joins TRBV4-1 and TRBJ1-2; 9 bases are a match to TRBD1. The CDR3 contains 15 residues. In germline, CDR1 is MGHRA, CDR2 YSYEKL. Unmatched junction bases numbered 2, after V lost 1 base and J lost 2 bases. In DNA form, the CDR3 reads TGCGCCAGCAGCCAAGCCGGGACAGGGAACTATGGCTACACCTTC. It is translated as CASSQAGTGNYGYTF.

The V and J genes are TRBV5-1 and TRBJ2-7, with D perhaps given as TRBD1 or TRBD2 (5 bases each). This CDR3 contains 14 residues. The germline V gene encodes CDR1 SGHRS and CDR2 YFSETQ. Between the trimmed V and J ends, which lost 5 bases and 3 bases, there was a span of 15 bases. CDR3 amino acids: CASSLGDQVYEQYF. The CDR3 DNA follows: TGCGCCAGCAGTCTTGGGGACCAAGTCTACGAGCAGTACTTC.

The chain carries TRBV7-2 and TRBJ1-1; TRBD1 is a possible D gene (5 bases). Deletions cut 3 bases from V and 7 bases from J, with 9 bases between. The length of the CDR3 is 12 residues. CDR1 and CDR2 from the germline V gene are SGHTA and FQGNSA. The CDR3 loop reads CASSLPGREAFF. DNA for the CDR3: TGTGCCAGCAGCTTGCCAGGGCGTGAAGCTTTCTTT.